This is a list of T cell receptor beta chains from one sample in a study of naive and memory T cell subsets. TCRdb re-called the UMI-ligation and nested PCR reads through MiXCR, storing one row per CDR3 protein. The table has 120,000 to 150,000 distinct CDR3 sequences, approximately 20% seen once. The sample was naive CD8+ T cells from blood. These receptors came from a human donor in good health. The CDR3 runs from the conserved cysteine through the conserved F or W. The D gene is left open where the match is weak. Size is omitted from some rows. Given values are once, few, many or a class for expanded clones.

V	D	size	J	CDR3	DNA
TRBV27	NA	few	TRBJ2-3	CASSLWWRDTQYF	TGTGCCAGCAGTTTATGGTGGCGGGATACGCAGTATTTT
TRBV12-3/TRBV12-4	NA	NA	TRBJ1-6	CASTKMGGPYNSPLHF	TGTGCCAGCACCAAAATGGGGGGACCTTATAATTCACCCCTCCACTTT
TRBV20-1	NA	few	TRBJ2-7	CSASPGSYEQYF	TGCAGTGCTAGCCCAGGTTCCTACGAGCAGTACTTC
TRBV28	TRBD1	NA	TRBJ2-7	CASSLPPRQGSYEQYF	TGTGCCAGCAGTCTACCCCCGAGACAGGGATCCTACGAGCAGTACTTC
TRBV5-1	NA	few	TRBJ2-1	CASSLLRLSDEQFF	TGCGCCAGCAGCTTATTAAGGCTATCCGATGAGCAGTTCTTC
TRBV28	NA	few	TRBJ2-7	CASSTYDYEQYF	TGTGCCAGCAGCACCTATGACTACGAGCAGTACTTC
TRBV30	NA	few	TRBJ2-7	CAWSIGTYEQYF	TGTGCCTGGAGTATAGGTACCTACGAGCAGTACTTC
TRBV12-3/TRBV12-4	TRBD1	NA	TRBJ1-1	CASSFLVDRANTEAFF	TGTGCCAGCAGTTTCCTAGTCGACAGGGCGAACACTGAAGCTTTCTTT
TRBV7-9	NA	NA	TRBJ2-7	CASSLSWASGYEQYF	TGTGCCAGCAGCTTAAGTTGGGCATCCGGGTACGAGCAGTACTTC
TRBV6-5	NA	NA	TRBJ2-3	CASRIWESSTDTQYF	TGTGCCAGCAGAATATGGGAGTCTAGCACAGATACGCAGTATTTT
TRBV12-3/TRBV12-4	NA	NA	TRBJ2-3	CASSLHRYTDTQYF	TGTGCCAGCAGTTTACACAGATACACAGATACGCAGTATTTT
TRBV9	NA	few	TRBJ1-2	CASSVGGSNYGYTF	TGTGCCAGCAGCGTAGGCGGCAGTAACTATGGCTACACCTTC
TRBV28	TRBD2	few	TRBJ2-5	CASRDPRLAGGPLETQYF	TGTGCCAGCAGGGACCCTAGGCTAGCGGGAGGGCCCCTAGAGACCCAGTACTTC
TRBV11-2	NA	few	TRBJ2-1	CASSFLYYNEQFF	TGTGCCAGCAGCTTCCTATATTACAATGAGCAGTTCTTC
TRBV28	TRBD1	once	TRBJ2-1	CASSFPGQYNEQFF	TGTGCCAGCAGTTTTCCGGGACAGTACAATGAGCAGTTCTTC
TRBV20-1	TRBD1	NA	TRBJ1-5	CSARLGQGGNQPQHF	TGCAGTGCTAGGCTCGGACAGGGGGGCAATCAGCCCCAGCATTTT
TRBV13	TRBD1	NA	TRBJ2-3	CASSTWTDRWTQYF	TGTGCCAGCAGCACTTGGACGGACAGGTGGACGCAGTATTTT
TRBV27	NA	NA	TRBJ1-5	CASSPTIGPINQPQHF	TGTGCCAGCAGTCCAACTATCGGACCGATCAATCAGCCCCAGCATTTT
TRBV7-8	TRBD2	NA	TRBJ2-7	CASRFSGSYEQYF	TGTGCCAGCAGGTTTAGCGGGAGTTACGAGCAGTACTTC
TRBV28	NA	NA	TRBJ2-5	CASRVQGRGYQETQYF	TGTGCCAGCAGAGTCCAGGGGAGGGGGTACCAAGAGACCCAGTACTTC
TRBV20-1	NA	NA	TRBJ2-7	CSALLADTTYEQYF	TGCAGTGCTCTTTTGGCGGACACGACCTACGAGCAGTACTTC
TRBV29-1	NA	once	TRBJ1-2	CSVEVLGKVNYGYTF	TGCAGCGTTGAAGTTCTAGGCAAAGTCAACTATGGCTACACCTTC
TRBV5-4	NA	few	TRBJ1-1	CASSLAASEAFF	TGTGCCAGCAGCTTGGCAGCCAGTGAAGCTTTCTTT
TRBV7-8	TRBD1	NA	TRBJ2-5	CASRPTGTAQETQYF	TGTGCCAGCAGACCAACCGGGACAGCCCAAGAGACCCAGTACTTC
TRBV6-2/TRBV6-3	NA	few	TRBJ2-7	CASSPRRPYEQYF	TGTGCCAGCAGTCCCCGACGACCCTACGAGCAGTACTTC
TRBV6-2/TRBV6-3	NA	NA	TRBJ1-2	CASSYSRPRESYGYTF	TGTGCCAGCAGTTACTCGCGCCCCAGGGAGTCCTATGGCTACACCTTC
TRBV9	TRBD1	NA	TRBJ1-5	CASSAGDRGPQHF	TGTGCCAGCAGCGCAGGAGACAGGGGGCCGCAGCATTTT
TRBV7-9	TRBD2	NA	TRBJ2-7	CASSPSGRALYEQYF	TGTGCCAGCAGCCCTAGCGGGAGGGCTCTGTACGAGCAGTACTTC
TRBV6-5	NA	few	TRBJ2-2	CATIADTGELFF	TGTGCCACCATCGCCGACACCGGGGAGCTGTTTTTT
TRBV7-9	TRBD1	few	TRBJ1-2	CASSRGQGETGYTF	TGTGCCAGCAGCCGGGGACAGGGAGAAACAGGCTACACCTTC
TRBV25-1	NA	NA	TRBJ1-4	CASSDRDPYEKLFF	TGTGCCAGCAGTGATCGGGACCCTTATGAAAAACTGTTTTTT
TRBV20-1	NA	NA	TRBJ2-7	CSARADREYEQYF	TGCAGTGCTAGAGCTGACAGAGAGTACGAGCAGTACTTC
TRBV24-1	NA	NA	TRBJ1-5	CATSTGSSNQPQHF	TGTGCCACCTCGACGGGCTCGAGCAATCAGCCCCAGCATTTT
TRBV7-9	NA	few	TRBJ1-2	CASSSYYGYTF	TGTGCCAGCAGCTCATACTATGGCTACACCTTC
TRBV12-5	NA	few	TRBJ2-3	CASGLTTTGRTSTDTQYF	TGTGCTAGTGGTTTGACTACTACAGGGAGAACTAGCACAGATACGCAGTATTTT
TRBV6-6	NA	few	TRBJ2-7	CASSYGIVYEQYF	TGTGCCAGCAGTTACGGGATAGTTTACGAGCAGTACTTC
TRBV28	NA	NA	TRBJ2-5	CASSPYKRRRGQETQYF	TGTGCCAGCAGCCCCTACAAGAGGAGGAGGGGGCAAGAGACCCAGTACTTC
TRBV7-2	TRBD1	NA	TRBJ2-1	CASSLAYGDRVFFF	TGTGCCAGCAGCTTAGCGTATGGGGACAGGGTCTTTTTCTTC
TRBV28	TRBD1	NA	TRBJ2-1	CASSFFYGQGAYNEQFF	TGTGCCAGCAGTTTTTTCTACGGACAGGGAGCCTACAATGAGCAGTTCTTC